Shown below are 5 T cell receptor beta chains from a single sample sequenced in a study of T cell responses to AZD1222 COVID-19 vaccine. The method was immunoSEQ multiplex PCR; TCRdb's version includes in-frame clones alone and lacks a portion of them. Counted here are some 130,000 clones, 80% to 90% occurring once; the ten biggest clones make up about 22%. The source material was peripheral blood, sampled on day 0 of AZD1222 vaccination. These receptor sequences come from an adult in good health.

The rearrangement joins TRBV3-1 (or the pseudogene TRBV3-2) to TRBJ2-1; the match to TRBD2 covers 12 bases. This CDR3 comprises 14 residues. The germline gives CDR1 LGHDT, CDR2 YNNKEL (reference sequence). V trimming: 4 bases; J trimming: 8 bases; junction bases outside the gene matches: 3. The CDR3 protein is CASSPRTSGDEQFF. As DNA, the CDR3 is TGTGCCAGCAGCCCCAGGACTAGCGGGGATGAGCAGTTCTTC.

The rearrangement links TRBV5-1 to TRBJ1-1, with TRBD1 matching over 8 bases. The V gene end was trimmed by 4 bases and the J gene end by 7 bases; junction bases not matched to a gene: 3. Germline-derived CDR1 and CDR2 are SGHRS and YFSETQ. The CDR3 runs 12 residues. The CDR3 DNA reads as TGCGCCAGCAGCATACAGGGGGTTGAAGCTTTCTTT. Translated, it gives CASSIQGVEAFF.

This chain connects TRBV6-1 to TRBJ1-6, with 11 bases identical to TRBD1. The CDR3 totals 16 residues. Looked up from germline, CDR1 is MNHNS and CDR2 is SASEGT. V lost 3 bases, J lost 8 bases, and 6 bases stayed unmatched. CDR3 amino acids: CASSERAGQGDSPLHF. For the CDR3, the DNA is TGTGCCAGCAGTGAGAGGGCGGGACAGGGGGATTCACCCCTCCACTTT.

This clone has a handful of counts. The chain employs TRBV9 and TRBJ1-2, with TRBD1 matching 7 bases. The germline CDR1 and CDR2 sequences are SGDLS and YYNGEE. Trimming removed 0 bases from V and 7 bases from J; junction bases left unmatched: 6. This CDR3 region has 14 residues. DNA of the CDR3: TGTGCCAGCAGCGTAGATCAGGGGGGAGGTGGCTACACCTTC. It translates to CASSVDQGGGGYTF.

The V call is TRBV27, the J call TRBJ1-1; 10 positions match TRBD1. The CDR3 loop spans 17 amino acids. With 2 bases clipped from V and 5 bases from J, the junction kept 11 bases outside the gene matches. CDR1 is MNHEY, CDR2 SMNVEV, per germline (reference sequence). CDR3 amino acids: CASSLETRQGAPTEAFF. As DNA, the CDR3 is TGTGCCAGCAGTTTAGAAACGAGACAGGGGGCGCCGACTGAAGCTTTCTTT.